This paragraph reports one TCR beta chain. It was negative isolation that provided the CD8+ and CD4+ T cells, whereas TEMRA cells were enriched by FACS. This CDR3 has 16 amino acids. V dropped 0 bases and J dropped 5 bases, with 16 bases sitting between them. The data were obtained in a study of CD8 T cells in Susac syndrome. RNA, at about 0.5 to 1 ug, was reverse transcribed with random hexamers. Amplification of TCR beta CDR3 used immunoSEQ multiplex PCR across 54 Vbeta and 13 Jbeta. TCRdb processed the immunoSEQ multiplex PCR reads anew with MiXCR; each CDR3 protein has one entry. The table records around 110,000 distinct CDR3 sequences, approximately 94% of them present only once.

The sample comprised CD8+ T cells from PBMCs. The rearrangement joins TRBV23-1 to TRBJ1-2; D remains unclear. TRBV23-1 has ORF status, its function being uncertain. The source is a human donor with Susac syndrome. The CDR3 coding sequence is TGCGCCAGCAGTCAATCTCCGCGAGGGCGCGTATATGGCTACACCTTC. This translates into CASSQSPRGRVYGYTF.